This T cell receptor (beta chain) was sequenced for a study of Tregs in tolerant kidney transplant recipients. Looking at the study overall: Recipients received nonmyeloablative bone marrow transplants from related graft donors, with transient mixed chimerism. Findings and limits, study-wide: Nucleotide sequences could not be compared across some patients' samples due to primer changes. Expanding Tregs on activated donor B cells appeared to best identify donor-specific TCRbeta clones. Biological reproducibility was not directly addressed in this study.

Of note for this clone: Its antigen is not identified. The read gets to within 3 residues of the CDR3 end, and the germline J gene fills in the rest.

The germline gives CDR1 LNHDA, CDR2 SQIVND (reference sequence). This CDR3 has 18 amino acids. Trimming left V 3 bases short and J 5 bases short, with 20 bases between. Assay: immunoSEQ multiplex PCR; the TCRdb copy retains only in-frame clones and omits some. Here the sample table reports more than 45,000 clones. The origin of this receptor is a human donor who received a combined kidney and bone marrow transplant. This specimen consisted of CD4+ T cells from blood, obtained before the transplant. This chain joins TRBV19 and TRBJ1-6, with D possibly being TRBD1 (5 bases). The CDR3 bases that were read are TGTGCCAGTAGTATCGGGACTAACTTTAGGACAAATAATTCACCC. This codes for CASSIGTNFRTNNSP. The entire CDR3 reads CASSIGTNFRTNNSPLHF.